This entry lists 17 T cell receptor beta chains sequenced from one sample in a study of Graves' ophthalmopathy and Graves' hyperthyroidism. As the template, RNA transcripts were used to amplify TCR beta CDR3 regions. HTBI primers primed a first-round RT-PCR, and a second-round multiplex PCR followed. One entry per CDR3 protein, called by TCRdb with MiXCR from the multiplex PCR reads. The repertoire consists of approximately 640,000 distinct CDR3 sequences, with about two fifths occurring once and the leading ten covering over 2.5%. The sample taken for sequencing was peripheral blood. The receptors derive from an adult man with Graves' ophthalmopathy.

This clonotype has a handful of counts. This chain connects TRBV2 to TRBJ2-7; 7 positions match TRBD1. The trim removed 6 bases at V and 5 bases at J, leaving 13 bases unmatched. The CDR3 covers 15 residues. The germline V gene has CDR1 SNHLY and CDR2 FYNNEI. CDR3 residues: CASSRGQENPDEQYF. The CDR3 DNA reads TGTGCCAGCAGCCGCGGACAGGAAAACCCCGACGAGCAGTACTTC.

This clonotype has more than one count but fewer than ten. The chain carries TRBV10-3 and TRBJ1-5, with D possibly TRBD1 on 5 matching bases. Germline CDR1 and CDR2: ENHRY and SYGVKD. V lost 11 bases and J lost 0, with 17 bases in between. This CDR3 has 15 amino acids. The CDR3 DNA reads as TGTGCCGGGGACGCGGCATCAAATAGCAATCAGCCCCAGCATTTT. Translated, it gives CAGDAASNSNQPQHF.

The rearrangement uses TRBV7-2 and TRBJ1-1; 7 nucleotides align to TRBD1. J was trimmed by 4 bases and V by 4 bases; bases with no gene match: 12. Germline CDR1 SGHTA, CDR2 FQGNSA. This CDR3 is built from 16 residues. CDR3 coding DNA: TGTGCCAGCAGCTCCTCGACCGGGACAGTGAGCACTGAAGCTTTCTTT. It is translated as CASSSSTGTVSTEAFF.

The chain carries TRBV9 and TRBJ1-2, with D perhaps matching TRBD1 (5 bases). CDR3 size: 15 residues. Trimming removed 2 bases from V and 5 bases from J, with 16 bases in between. CDR1 and CDR2 (germline): SGDLS, YYNGEE. CDR3 protein: CASSVSGTPLYGYTF. The CDR3 nucleotides are TGTGCCAGCAGCGTTTCCGGGACGCCACTATATGGCTACACCTTC.

As to this clonotype: A much bigger clone sits one base away, suggesting this may be a read error. The V and J genes are TRBV2 and TRBJ2-5; a possible D gene is TRBD1 (6 bases). Per germline, CDR1 SNHLY and CDR2 FYNNEI. This CDR3 has 14 residues. Trimming took off 6 bases at V and 2 bases at J, with 13 bases between the two ends. The CDR3 DNA reads as TGTGCCAGCAGACGGCAGGGGAATCAAGAGACCCAGTACTTC. Translation gives CASRRQGNQETQYF. The full variable domain, its missing parts supplied by reference TRBV2 and TRBJ2-5, is EPEVTQTPSHQVTQMGQEVILRCVPISNHLYFYWYRQILGQKVEFLVSFYNNEISEKSEIFDDQFSVERPDGSNFTLKIRSTKLEDSAMYFCASRRQGNQETQYFGPGTRLLVL.

This clonotype was recorded a few times. The chain couples TRBV15 to TRBJ1-4; 10 positions match TRBD1. From germline, CDR1 is LNHNV and CDR2 YYDKDF (reference sequence). Trimming cost V 1 base and J 7 bases; bases outside gene matches: 6. This CDR3 comprises 16 residues. The CDR3 loop is CATSRGDRGRREKLFF. CDR3 DNA: TGTGCCACCAGCAGAGGGGACAGGGGCCGACGTGAAAAACTGTTTTTT.

This clonotype was counted at least ten times. CDR3 in DNA: TGTGCCAGCAGGTCAACTAGCGGCTCCTACGAGCAGTACTTC. It specifies CASRSTSGSYEQYF. This chain links TRBV12-3 or TRBV12-4 with TRBJ2-7; 8 nucleotides match TRBD2. The V gene end was trimmed by 6 bases and the J gene end by 0 bases; junction bases not matched to a gene: 4. The CDR3 loop spans 14 amino acids.

In this sample, this clonotype turned up many times. V and J are TRBV7-9 and TRBJ2-6; D is undetermined. The ends were cut back, 5 bases at V and 0 bases at J, with 5 bases in the middle. The germline gives CDR1 SEHNR, CDR2 FQNEAQ (reference sequence). The CDR3 contains 14 residues. CDR3 coding DNA: TGTGCCAGCAGCCCCCCCTCTGGGGCCAACGTCCTGACTTTC. Its translation: CASSPPSGANVLTF.

The chain joins TRBV7-3 to TRBJ1-2; D might be TRBD1 (6 bases). Germline CDR1 and CDR2: SGHTA and FQGTGA. The CDR3 has 14 residues. Trimming removed 11 bases from V and 4 bases from J, with 20 bases in between. The CDR3 region is CAWDKVRDTYGYTF. Written as DNA, the CDR3 is TGTGCCTGGGACAAGGTTAGGGACACCTATGGCTACACCTTC.

With respect to this clonotype: One end of the junction fails to match germline, which may point to a read error. This sequence joins TRBV5-1 and TRBJ2-7; 8 positions match TRBD1. The CDR3 length is 14 residues. Germline loops: CDR1 SGHRS, CDR2 YFSETQ. CDR3 nucleotides: TGTGCCAGCAGCTTGACAGGGGTCAAATACGAGCAGTACTTC. Amino acids: CASSLTGVKYEQYF.

CDR3 bases: TGCAGCTTGGATCAATCCGCGTGGGGCTACACCTTC. Protein: CSLDQSAWGYTF. V usage is TRBV29-1 and J usage is TRBJ1-2; D remains ambiguous. V lost 8 bases and J lost 8, with 18 bases in between. The CDR3 runs to 12 residues. Germline CDR1 reads SQVTM; CDR2 reads ANQGSEA.

This clonotype was seen a few times. The chain uses TRBV5-5 and TRBJ2-7; no clear D gene. V dropped 0 bases and J dropped 5 bases, with 6 bases sitting between them. Germline loops: CDR1 SGHKS, CDR2 YYEKEE (reference sequence). There are 12 residues in the CDR3. The chain's CDR3 is CASSLGGHEQYF. DNA of the CDR3: TGTGCCAGCAGCTTGGGAGGCCACGAGCAGTACTTC.

This clonotype was counted ten times or more. The chain combines TRBV10-3 with TRBJ2-2, with TRBD1 matching over 8 bases. Germline V gives CDR1 ENHRY, CDR2 SYGVKD. The CDR3 length is 15 residues. J lost 0 bases, V lost 6 bases, and 3 bases had no gene match. In DNA, the CDR3 is TGTGCCATCAGACGGACAGGGTCGAACACCGGGGAGCTGTTTTTT. Protein sequence: CAIRRTGSNTGELFF.

Note on this clonotype: Sequence at one end of the junction differs from germline and may be a read error. The chain uses TRBV7-9 and TRBJ1-2; D call uncertain. Germline lookup yields CDR1 SEHNR and CDR2 FQNEAQ (reference sequence). The CDR3 spans 13 residues. CDR3 region: CASGFTENYGYTF. The CDR3 nucleotides are TGCGCCAGCGGCTTTACGGAAAACTATGGCTACACCTTC.

The CDR3 DNA reads TGTGCCAGCAGCCCTAGCGGGGGGGCGATCGGGGAGGAAAAACTGTTTTTT. Protein product: CASSPSGGAIGEEKLFF. The rearrangement links TRBV7-2 to TRBJ1-4; possible D gene TRBD1, 6 bases. Trimming shortened V by 5 bases and J by 8 bases, and 24 bases separated the two germline ends. Germline CDR1 reads SGHTA; CDR2 reads FQGNSA. There are 17 residues in the CDR3.

V usage is TRBV25-1 and J usage is TRBJ1-6; D is ambiguous. CDR3 size: 16 residues. Trimming shortened V by 8 bases and J by 2 bases, and 16 bases separated the two germline ends. Germline V CDR1 and CDR2: MGHDK, SYGVNS. Written as DNA, the CDR3 is TGTGCCAGCTCACCGACCGTGGGCACCTATAATTCACCCCTCCACTTT. Amino acids: CASSPTVGTYNSPLHF.

The J gene is TRBJ1-3, the V gene TRBV29-1; 7 bases match TRBD1. The CDR3 contains 13 residues. Germline lookup yields CDR1 SQVTM and CDR2 ANQGSEA. The CDR3 is CSYRAGGRNTIYF. The CDR3 DNA is TGCAGTTACAGGGCAGGGGGAAGAAACACCATATATTTT.